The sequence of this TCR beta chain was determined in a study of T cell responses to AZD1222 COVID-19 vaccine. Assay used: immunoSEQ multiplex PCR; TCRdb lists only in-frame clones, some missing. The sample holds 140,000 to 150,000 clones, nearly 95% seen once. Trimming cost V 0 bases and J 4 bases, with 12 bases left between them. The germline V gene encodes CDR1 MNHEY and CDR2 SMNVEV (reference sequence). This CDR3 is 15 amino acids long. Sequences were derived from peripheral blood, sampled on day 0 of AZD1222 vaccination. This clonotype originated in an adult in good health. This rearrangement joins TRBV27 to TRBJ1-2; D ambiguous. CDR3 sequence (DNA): TGTGCCAGCAGTTTATCGCGGGCCCTTGCCTATGGCTACACCTTC. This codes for CASSLSRALAYGYTF.